The rows below give T cell receptor beta chains drawn from one sample of a study of T cell changes during pregnancy in multiple sclerosis. TCRdb keeps only in-frame clones here, not all; method: immunoSEQ multiplex PCR. Altogether about 45,000 clones are present, around 90% being singletons, with the ten largest covering roughly 1.4%. Source material: PBMCs (not recorded whether the cells were cultured). Every receptor here comes from a female donor with multiple sclerosis, enrolled in a pregnancy study. Each CDR3 is given with its conserved first and last residue. The order of the fields is V gene, J gene, CDR3 protein.

V gene: TRBV5-1
J gene: TRBJ2-5
CDR3 protein: CASSPAGQAKGETQYF

V gene: TRBV27
J gene: TRBJ1-4
CDR3 protein: CASSYLAPTGQNEKLFF

V gene: TRBV6-5
J gene: TRBJ1-3
CDR3 protein: CASSWDRASGNTIYF

V gene: TRBV5-6
J gene: TRBJ2-7
CDR3 protein: CASSFGRLNYEQYF

V gene: TRBV19
J gene: TRBJ1-2
CDR3 protein: CASVWMGGYTF

V gene: TRBV11-3
J gene: TRBJ2-1
CDR3 protein: CASSLGSRPVDEQFF

V gene: TRBV13
J gene: TRBJ2-7
CDR3 protein: CASSSRTSGRAPYEQYF

V gene: TRBV11-2
J gene: TRBJ2-3
CDR3 protein: CASSLVGVKTDTQYF

V gene: TRBV7-2
J gene: TRBJ2-7
CDR3 protein: CASSPGLLAQYF

V gene: TRBV6-4
J gene: TRBJ2-3
CDR3 protein: CASSDSAGAGDTQYF

V gene: TRBV28
J gene: TRBJ1-4
CDR3 protein: CASSSPGWGENEKLFF

V gene: TRBV27
J gene: TRBJ2-2
CDR3 protein: CASSWPRTGELFF

V gene: TRBV18
J gene: TRBJ2-7
CDR3 protein: CASSPSGGWVYEQYF

V gene: TRBV30
J gene: TRBJ2-7
CDR3 protein: CAWSVLGGSYEQYF

V gene: TRBV5-4
J gene: TRBJ2-5
CDR3 protein: CASSTQQGSEETQYF

V gene: TRBV30
J gene: TRBJ1-1
CDR3 protein: CAWSGRLYEAFF

V gene: TRBV29-1
J gene: TRBJ2-7
CDR3 protein: CSVVFTEYEQYF

V gene: TRBV6-5
J gene: TRBJ2-2
CDR3 protein: CASSYEGFGTGELFF

V gene: TRBV13
J gene: TRBJ1-1
CDR3 protein: CASSSHYRGNTEAFF

V gene: TRBV6-6
J gene: TRBJ2-7
CDR3 protein: CASRSSGSEGEQYF

V gene: TRBV25-1
J gene: TRBJ1-1
CDR3 protein: CASSEGTGVNTEAFF

V gene: TRBV27
J gene: TRBJ1-1
CDR3 protein: CASGPHRATFTEAFF

V gene: TRBV18
J gene: TRBJ2-5
CDR3 protein: CASSPRTGAETQYF

V gene: TRBV6-5
J gene: TRBJ1-2
CDR3 protein: CASSPLGNLYGYTF

V gene: TRBV18
J gene: TRBJ1-2
CDR3 protein: CASSPFIYGYTF

V gene: TRBV5-4
J gene: TRBJ2-1
CDR3 protein: CASSLRRGLAVYNEQFF

V gene: TRBV7-2
J gene: TRBJ2-7
CDR3 protein: CASSYLGASYEQYF

V gene: TRBV6-1
J gene: TRBJ2-7
CDR3 protein: CASMGQATYEQYF

V gene: TRBV7-9
J gene: TRBJ2-2
CDR3 protein: CASSAGLGENTGELFF

V gene: TRBV5-1
J gene: TRBJ2-6
CDR3 protein: CASSKLALSSGANVLTF

V gene: TRBV18
J gene: TRBJ1-1
CDR3 protein: CASSPDRIHTEAFF

V gene: TRBV5-8
J gene: TRBJ2-2
CDR3 protein: CASSLVMGTGGRPNTGELFF

V gene: TRBV7-6
J gene: TRBJ2-3
CDR3 protein: CASSSIAGAADTQYF

V gene: TRBV5-1
J gene: TRBJ2-3
CDR3 protein: CASSLGELEREWDTQYF